Listed below are T cell receptor beta chains from one sample, sequenced in a study of blood T cell repertoires in COVID-19. Only in-frame clones appear in the TCRdb table, and some are missing; sequencing was by immunoSEQ multiplex PCR. The sample shows a few hundred thousand clones, roughly 85% of them seen only once. The sequencing sample was made of peripheral blood. All receptors come from a woman between 18 and 29 years old with acute or convalescent COVID-19. CDR3s include the opening cysteine and the closing phenylalanine or tryptophan. Fields, in order: CDR3 DNA, CDR3 protein, clone size, V gene, D gene, J gene. A D gene is named only where the DNA matches it firmly. Clone size is shown for a subset of rows, as once, few, many or a class of expanded clone.

CDR3 DNA: TGTGCCAGCAGCTTCGTGGAAGGGGGCGTAGGCACTGAAGCTTTCTTT
CDR3 protein: CASSFVEGGVGTEAFF
clone size: .
V gene: TRBV5-5
D gene: TRBD1
J gene: TRBJ1-1

CDR3 DNA: TGTGCCAGCAGTGACCCAGCCCTCGGGACAGTGAACACTGAAGCTTTCTTT
CDR3 protein: CASSDPALGTVNTEAFF
clone size: few
V gene: TRBV6-4
D gene: TRBD1
J gene: TRBJ1-1

CDR3 DNA: TGCGCCAGCAGCCAATACTTCGGGACAGGGTTAGGCGGGGAGCTGTTTTTT
CDR3 protein: CASSQYFGTGLGGELFF
clone size: .
V gene: TRBV4-1
D gene: TRBD1
J gene: TRBJ2-2

CDR3 DNA: TGTGCCTGGAGTCAGTGGGCCCTGCCGGAGGGGCCCCAGCATTTT
CDR3 protein: CAWSQWALPEGPQHF
clone size: .
V gene: TRBV30
D gene: .
J gene: TRBJ1-5

CDR3 DNA: TGCGCCAGCAGCCTCGGGACAGCTAACTATGGCTACACCTTC
CDR3 protein: CASSLGTANYGYTF
clone size: .
V gene: TRBV10-2
D gene: TRBD1
J gene: TRBJ1-2

CDR3 DNA: TGTGCCAGCAGCTTGGACAGGGGGGACGGCTACACCTTC
CDR3 protein: CASSLDRGDGYTF
clone size: .
V gene: TRBV9
D gene: TRBD1
J gene: TRBJ1-2

CDR3 DNA: TGCGCCAGCAGCCAAGATATCAGGGGCGTTGAAAAACTGTTTTTT
CDR3 protein: CASSQDIRGVEKLFF
clone size: .
V gene: TRBV4-1
D gene: .
J gene: TRBJ1-4

CDR3 DNA: TGTGCCAGCAGCTTTGAAGGGACAGGGGTGGCTTTCTTT
CDR3 protein: CASSFEGTGVAFF
clone size: .
V gene: TRBV7-3
D gene: TRBD1
J gene: TRBJ1-1

CDR3 DNA: TGTGCCACCAGCTCTCGAGGGACAGGCGGAACTGAAGCTTTCTTT
CDR3 protein: CATSSRGTGGTEAFF
clone size: .
V gene: TRBV15
D gene: TRBD1
J gene: TRBJ1-1

CDR3 DNA: TGTGCCAGCAGCGTACAAGGGGCAGCTAACTATGGCTACACCTTC
CDR3 protein: CASSVQGAANYGYTF
clone size: .
V gene: TRBV9
D gene: .
J gene: TRBJ1-2

CDR3 DNA: TGCGCCAGCAGCCAAGAAGGGAACGGGGGTCCCGGCTACGAGCAGTACTTC
CDR3 protein: CASSQEGNGGPGYEQYF
clone size: few
V gene: TRBV4-1
D gene: .
J gene: TRBJ2-7

CDR3 DNA: TGTGCTAGTGGTTTGTACGGCGGTGCTGGGGCCAACGTCCTGACTTTC
CDR3 protein: CASGLYGGAGANVLTF
clone size: .
V gene: TRBV12-5
D gene: .
J gene: TRBJ2-6

CDR3 DNA: TGCGCCAGCAGCCAAGGAGGGTCGGACTACGAGCAGTACTTC
CDR3 protein: CASSQGGSDYEQYF
clone size: .
V gene: TRBV4-1
D gene: .
J gene: TRBJ2-7

CDR3 DNA: TGTGCCAGCAGCTTTAGGACCCGGGACAGGGTATCCGCGAACACCGGGGAGCTGTTTTTT
CDR3 protein: CASSFRTRDRVSANTGELFF
clone size: .
V gene: TRBV7-6
D gene: TRBD1
J gene: TRBJ2-2